The present TCR beta chain was sequenced within a study of technical replicates of blood from a handful of donors (dated by TCRdb to about 2017). Between the V and J ends, shortened by 2 bases and 2 bases respectively, the junction contains 12 bases. From cysteine to phenylalanine, the CDR3 is 16 amino acids long. Only the CDR3 DNA is retained, 48 bases long and in frame from the first base. The germline V gene gives CDR1 as SGHDN and CDR2 as FVKESK. Receptor libraries were prepared by the immunoSEQ multiplex PCR assay. The source is immuneACCESS, and TCRdb retained only in-frame sequences with V and J called. Part of the clones is not carried over; for the studies checked, unresolved V genes explain less than half of this, and the remainder is unexplained. The sample contains some 87,000 clones, roughly 97% of them found a single time. Together, the top ten hold roughly 0.34% of the sample. Turning to this clone: The clone's antigen remains unknown. Per-nucleotide qualities are absent, and no much larger clonotype sits a single base away.

The TCR sequence derives from a human donor in good health. What was sequenced was T cells isolated from PBMCs. The chain was built from TRBV14 and TRBJ1-4; TRBD1 might be the D gene, on 5 matching bases. For the CDR3, the sequence is CASSQYPPGTNEKLFF. The DNA sequence is given as TGTGCCAGCAGCCAATACCCCCCAGGGACTAATGAAAAACTGTTTTTT.